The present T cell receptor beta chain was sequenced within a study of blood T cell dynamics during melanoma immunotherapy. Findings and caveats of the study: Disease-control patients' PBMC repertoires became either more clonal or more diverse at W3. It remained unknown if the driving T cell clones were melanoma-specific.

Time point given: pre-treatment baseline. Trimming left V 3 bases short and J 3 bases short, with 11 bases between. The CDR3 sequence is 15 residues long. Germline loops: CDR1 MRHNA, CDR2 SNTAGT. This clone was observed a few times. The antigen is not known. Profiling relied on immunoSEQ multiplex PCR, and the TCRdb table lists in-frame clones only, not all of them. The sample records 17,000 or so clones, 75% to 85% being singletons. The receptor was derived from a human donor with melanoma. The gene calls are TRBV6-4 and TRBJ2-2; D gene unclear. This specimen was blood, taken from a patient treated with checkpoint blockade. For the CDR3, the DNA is TGTGCCAGCAGTGAAGAAGGTCTGGACACCGGGGAGCTGTTTTTT. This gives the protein CASSEEGLDTGELFF.